This T cell receptor beta chain appears in the sequencing data of a study of T-cell reconstitution after alpha-beta-depleted transplantation in children. With V trimmed by 3 bases and J by 8 bases, 13 bases remained unmatched. The CDR3 has 15 residues. Per the germline V gene, CDR1 is SGHNT and CDR2 is YYREEE (reference sequence). As it was prepared, the TCRbeta library received unique molecular identifiers. MiXCR, run by TCRdb on the PCR reads, gives a single entry per CDR3 protein. The sample consists of about 97,000 distinct CDR3 sequences, about 7.5% of them appearing once. A few counts support this clonotype.

This material consisted of PBMCs, taken before TCRalphabeta/CD19-depleted stem cell transplant. The sequence was collected from a boy aged 2 to 9 with acute lymphoblastic leukemia, due to receive a stem cell transplant. The J gene is TRBJ1-2, the V gene TRBV5-4; 7 bases map to TRBD1. DNA for the CDR3: TGTGCCAGCAGCTCGCCAGGGGGGCGATTCGAGGGCTACACCTTC. It yields the protein CASSSPGGRFEGYTF.